Shown below are 31 T cell receptor beta chains from a single sample sequenced in a study of CD8+ T cells in alopecia areata. Sequencing templates came from extracted RNA that was reverse transcribed into cDNA. Produced via immunoSEQ multiplex PCR; TCRdb's table is partial and in-frame only. The sample includes roughly 200,000 clones, 63% seen only once; the top ten take 1.5% to 2%. The input for sequencing was CD4+ T cells sorted from blood, taken at week 0. These receptors originate from a human donor with alopecia areata.

The chain has TRBV14 and TRBJ1-4; 8 positions agree with TRBD1. Trimming at V came to 2 bases and at J to 5 bases, leaving 1 base not matched to a gene. Looked up from germline, CDR1 is SGHDN and CDR2 is FVKESK. The CDR3 consists of 14 residues. The CDR3 nucleotides are TGTGCCAGCAGCCAACGGACAGGGAATGAAAAACTGTTTTTT. Amino acids: CASSQRTGNEKLFF.

V gene TRBV2 combines with J gene TRBJ2-1; D is uncertain. The CDR3 loop spans 12 amino acids. Trimming pared 4 bases from V and 2 bases from J, leaving 3 bases between. The germline gives CDR1 SNHLY, CDR2 FYNNEI. CDR3 in DNA: TGTGCCAGCAGTGGGCCCTACAATGAGCAGTTCTTC. Protein product: CASSGPYNEQFF. Complete variable domain (other parts from reference TRBV2 and TRBJ2-1): EPEVTQTPSHQVTQMGQEVILRCVPISNHLYFYWYRQILGQKVEFLVSFYNNEISEKSEIFDDQFSVERPDGSNFTLKIRSTKLEDSAMYFCASSGPYNEQFFGPGTRLTVL.

This clone turned up a few times. The same CDR3 is also encoded by other DNA sequences in this sample. CDR3 protein: CASSLAGGTDTQYF. CDR3 DNA sequence: TGCGCCAGCAGCTTGGCCGGCGGCACAGATACGCAGTATTTT. V usage is TRBV5-1 and J usage is TRBJ2-3; D unclear. Germline V gene lookup returns CDR1 SGHRS and CDR2 YFSETQ. CDR3 length: 14 residues. Trimming left V 0 bases short and J 1 base short, with 6 bases between. Based on the CDR3 plus reference TRBV5-1 and TRBJ2-3, the full variable domain is KAGVTQTPRYLIKTRGQQVTLSCSPISGHRSVSWYQQTPGQGLQFLFEYFSETQRNKGNFPGRFSGRQFSNSRSEMNVSTLELGDSALYLCASSLAGGTDTQYFGPGTRLTVL.

The table lists this clone with a few counts. The rearrangement links TRBV4-2 to TRBJ1-4; D is undetermined. V was pared by 0 bases and J by 8 bases, with 7 bases between. CDR3 length: 13 amino acids. From germline, CDR1 is LGHNA and CDR2 YNFKEQ. Here the CDR3 reads CASSQDLQEKLFF. The CDR3 DNA sequence: TGTGCCAGCAGCCAAGATCTTCAGGAAAAACTGTTTTTT.

The chain joins TRBV25-1 to TRBJ1-1, with D hard to call. Trimming removed 8 bases from V and 1 base from J, with 11 bases in between. The CDR3 is 13 residues long. The V gene's germline CDR1 is MGHDK and CDR2 SYGVNS. CDR3: CASSPDGNTEAFF. The CDR3, as DNA: TGTGCCAGCTCCCCCGACGGGAACACTGAAGCTTTCTTT.

The chain couples TRBV30 to TRBJ1-2, with D unclear. The length of the CDR3 is 12 residues. V dropped 4 bases and J dropped 6 bases, with 12 bases sitting between them. CDR1 is GTSNPN, CDR2 SVGIG, per germline (reference sequence). For the CDR3, the DNA is TGTGCCTGGATGGCGTTTAGGGATGGCTACACCTTC. Translation gives CAWMAFRDGYTF.

This clone was detected only a few times. This chain uses TRBV7-3 with TRBJ1-4; D might be TRBD1 (5 bases). The V end lost 0 bases, the J end lost 7 bases, and 12 bases lay between the germline ends. The CDR3 has 15 residues. Germline CDR1 reads SGHTA; CDR2 reads FQGTGA. The CDR3 bases are TGTGCCAGCAGCTTAACTGGGGAGAGGGGTGAAAAACTGTTTTTT. Amino acid sequence: CASSLTGERGEKLFF.

This chain joins TRBV4-2 and TRBJ1-1, with 7 bases matching TRBD1. This CDR3 is 14 amino acids long. The germline gives CDR1 LGHNA, CDR2 YNFKEQ. V shed 4 bases and J 1 base; nucleotides not matched to a gene: 3. CDR3 sequence: CASSPDRRNTEAFF. In nucleotides, the CDR3 is TGTGCCAGCAGCCCGGACAGGAGGAACACTGAAGCTTTCTTT.

The J gene is TRBJ1-2, the V gene TRBV15; possible D gene TRBD1, 6 bases. The CDR3 consists of 14 residues. V was pared by 1 base and J by 7 bases, with 13 bases between. Germline-derived CDR1 and CDR2 are LNHNV and YYDKDF (reference sequence). CDR3 sequence reads: CATSRGTGTFGYTF. The CDR3 region has the DNA TGTGCCACCAGCAGAGGTACAGGGACGTTTGGCTACACCTTC.

This chain joins TRBV2 and TRBJ1-1, with 7 bases that match TRBD1. Losses at the gene ends were 7 bases for V and 0 bases for J; bases not matched to a gene: 5. This CDR3 spans 14 amino acids. Germline CDR1 reads SNHLY; CDR2 reads FYNNEI. The CDR3 here is CASTGQYMNTEAFF. The CDR3 DNA follows: TGTGCCAGCACGGGACAGTATATGAACACTGAAGCTTTCTTT.

This sequence joins TRBV15 and TRBJ2-1, with TRBD2 identical over 8 bases. V lost 3 bases and J lost 6; bases outside the gene matches: 7. Germline V gives CDR1 LNHNV, CDR2 YYDKDF (reference sequence). CDR3 size: 15 residues. The CDR3 sequence: CATSSRGLGINEQFF. CDR3 nucleotides: TGTGCCACCAGCAGCCGGGGACTAGGAATCAATGAGCAGTTCTTC.

The rearrangement uses TRBV30 and TRBJ1-1; D is undetermined. The length of the CDR3 is 13 residues. The germline CDR1 and CDR2 sequences are GTSNPN and SVGIG (reference sequence). V was shortened by 1 base and J by 5 bases, with 11 bases between the two germline ends. CDR3: CAWSDTMGTEAFF. CDR3 bases: TGTGCCTGGAGTGACACCATGGGGACTGAAGCTTTCTTT.

This clone was detected a few times. The V gene is TRBV29-1, the J gene TRBJ1-2; D call uncertain. The CDR3 spans 13 residues. V shed 6 bases and J shed 0 bases, with 11 bases lying between them. Germline CDR1 and CDR2: SQVTM and ANQGSEA. The CDR3 reads CSVRTRSNYGYTF. The CDR3 DNA reads TGCAGCGTCCGGACGAGGTCTAACTATGGCTACACCTTC.

The chain employs TRBV29-1 and TRBJ1-2; D is possibly TRBD1 (6 bases). Germline CDR1 and CDR2: SQVTM and ANQGSEA. The CDR3 sequence is 14 residues long. The ends were cut back, 7 bases at V and 7 bases at J, with 22 bases in the middle. The CDR3 DNA reads TGCAGCGGTGGGGACACCAGGGTTGTCGGTGGCTACACCTTC. Protein product: CSGGDTRVVGGYTF.

This clone came up a few times. V gene TRBV7-9 combines with J gene TRBJ1-4, with no clear D. V was clipped by 0 bases and J by 6 bases, with 8 bases between them. Germline lookup yields CDR1 SEHNR and CDR2 FQNEAQ (reference sequence). This CDR3 spans 14 amino acids. CDR3 in amino acids: CASSLASIDEKLFF. CDR3 sequence (DNA): TGTGCCAGCAGCTTAGCGTCGATCGATGAAAAACTGTTTTTT.

The chain uses TRBV30 and TRBJ1-1, with D tentatively TRBD1 (5 bases). This CDR3 spans 16 amino acids. Germline V gene lookup returns CDR1 GTSNPN and CDR2 SVGIG (reference sequence). V lost 3 bases to trimming and J lost 6 bases, with 23 bases between them. The chain's CDR3 is CAWRAKEDGTGAEAFF. The CDR3 region has the DNA TGTGCCTGGAGAGCAAAGGAGGACGGGACTGGGGCTGAAGCTTTCTTT.

This chain links TRBV29-1 with TRBJ1-1; D gene unclear. V was shortened by 7 bases and J by 4 bases, with 10 bases between the two germline ends. The germline gives CDR1 SQVTM, CDR2 ANQGSEA. The CDR3 is 11 amino acids. As DNA, the CDR3 is TGCAGCGGACCGATGGGCACTGAAGCTTTCTTT. It is translated as CSGPMGTEAFF.

This chain joins TRBV13 and TRBJ2-7; perhaps TRBD1 as D (5 bases). The CDR3 totals 14 residues. The germline CDR1 and CDR2 sequences are PRHDT and FYEKMQ (reference sequence). V was pared by 5 bases and J by 2 bases, with 13 bases between. The CDR3 is CASSRQRTPYEQYF. CDR3 bases: TGTGCCAGCAGCCGACAAAGGACACCCTACGAGCAGTACTTC.

This clone came up many times. The gene calls are TRBV7-2 and TRBJ2-3; D possibly corresponds to TRBD2 (6 bases). The CDR3 consists of 13 residues. V lost 5 bases and J lost 4, with 10 bases in between. The germline V gene has CDR1 SGHTA and CDR2 FQGNSA. The CDR3 protein is CASSRLVADTQYF. The CDR3 nucleotides are TGTGCCAGCAGCCGACTAGTGGCAGATACGCAGTATTTT.

The V gene is TRBV30, the J gene TRBJ1-2; TRBD1 is a possible D gene (5 bases). Per the germline V gene, CDR1 is GTSNPN and CDR2 is SVGIG (reference sequence). Trimming left V 2 bases short and J 14 bases short, with 18 bases between. This CDR3 is 12 amino acids long. CDR3 sequence reads: CAWSRGSLISTF. The DNA for the CDR3 is TGTGCCTGGAGTAGGGGCAGCTTAATCTCTACCTTC.

The chain combines TRBV29-1 with TRBJ1-2; TRBD1 might be the D (6 bases). Germline V gene data show CDR1 as SQVTM and CDR2 as ANQGSEA. The length of the CDR3 is 11 residues. V lost 4 bases and J lost 10, with 13 bases in between. Written as DNA, the CDR3 is TGCAGCGTTGTTCAGGGGCCTACCTACACCTTC. Its protein is CSVVQGPTYTF. Supplemented by reference TRBV29-1 and TRBJ1-2, the full variable domain reads SAVISQKPSRDICQRGTSLTIQCQVDSQVTMMFWYRQQPGQSLTLIATANQGSEATYESGFVIDKFPISRPNLTFSTLTVSNMSPEDSSIYLCSVVQGPTYTFGSGTRLTVV.

V and J are TRBV7-2 and TRBJ2-1, with D maybe TRBD1 (5 bases). Germline values: CDR1 SGHTA, CDR2 FQGNSA. Trimming cost V 5 bases and J 3 bases, with 8 bases left between them. This CDR3 is 13 amino acids long. CDR3 in amino acids: CASSPRVYNEQFF. CDR3 in DNA: TGTGCCAGCAGCCCCAGGGTCTACAATGAGCAGTTCTTC.

V gene TRBV7-9 combines with J gene TRBJ1-2; possibly TRBD1 for D (5 bases). Germline CDR1 SEHNR, CDR2 FQNEAQ (reference sequence). CDR3 length equals 15 residues. Trimming stripped 5 bases from V and 0 bases from J, with 13 bases between. In DNA, the CDR3 is TGTGCCAGCAGCCCGGGGACGGCTGCTAACTATGGCTACACCTTC. Protein product: CASSPGTAANYGYTF.

The chain joins TRBV19 to TRBJ1-6; D gene unclear. V was pared by 6 bases and J by 6 bases, with 6 bases between. Germline CDR1 reads LNHDA; CDR2 reads SQIVND (reference sequence). The CDR3 covers 12 residues. The CDR3 DNA sequence: TGTGCCAGTAGCTCTTTTAATTCACCCCTCCACTTT. This translates into CASSSFNSPLHF.

This chain connects TRBV2 to TRBJ1-6, with D uncertain. Germline CDR1 and CDR2: SNHLY and FYNNEI. V lost 8 bases, J lost 9 bases, and 8 bases lay in between. The CDR3 consists of 11 residues. The CDR3 coding sequence is TGTGCCAGCTCGGATGGTTCACCCCTCCACTTT. Translation: CASSDGSPLHF.

This chain joins TRBV30 and TRBJ2-3, with 9 bases fitting TRBD2. The trim removed 8 bases at V and 4 bases at J, leaving 7 bases unmatched. The germline V gene has CDR1 GTSNPN and CDR2 SVGIG (reference sequence). The CDR3 loop spans 13 amino acids. Here the CDR3 DNA reads TGTGCCAGAAGCGGGGGGAACGCAGATACGCAGTATTTT. Translated, it gives CARSGGNADTQYF.

The chain joins TRBV7-8 to TRBJ2-7; D gene ambiguous. V was clipped by 9 bases and J by 3 bases, with 9 bases between them. The V gene's germline CDR1 is SGHVS and CDR2 FQNEAQ. This CDR3 is built from 11 residues. Here the CDR3 DNA reads TGTGCCAGTTCACCCGGCTACGAGCAGTACTTC. Translation: CASSPGYEQYF.

V is TRBV7-9 and J is TRBJ1-1; 11 bases are shared with TRBD1. The CDR3 spans 13 residues. The germline CDR1 and CDR2 sequences are SEHNR and FQNEAQ (reference sequence). J lost 2 bases, V lost 9 bases, and 2 bases had no gene match. For the CDR3, the DNA is TGTGCCAGGGACAGGGGGCCAAACACTGAAGCTTTCTTT. Protein sequence: CARDRGPNTEAFF. The full variable domain, its missing parts supplied by reference TRBV7-9 and TRBJ1-1, is DTGVSQNPRHKITKRGQNVTFRCDPISEHNRLYWYRQTLGQGPEFLTYFQNEAQLEKSRLLSDRFSAERPKGSFSTLEIQRTEQGDSAMYLCARDRGPNTEAFFGQGTRLTVV.

The V call is TRBV27, the J call TRBJ2-1; 7 positions agree with TRBD1. This CDR3 has 13 amino acids. Germline values: CDR1 MNHEY, CDR2 SMNVEV (reference sequence). The V and J ends lost 10 bases and 9 bases, in that order; junction bases with no gene match: 12. The chain's CDR3 is CATLRQGQGEQFF. The CDR3, as DNA: TGTGCCACCTTAAGACAGGGTCAGGGTGAGCAGTTCTTC.

This clone occurred a few times. The J gene is TRBJ1-6, the V gene TRBV28; D is ambiguous. Per germline, CDR1 MDHEN and CDR2 SYDVKM. Trimming took 5 bases from V and 7 from J, leaving 3 bases between them. This CDR3 spans 11 amino acids. DNA of the CDR3: TGTGCCAGCAGTCGGAATTCACCCCTCCACTTT. It is translated as CASSRNSPLHF.

The J gene is TRBJ2-5, the V gene TRBV15; D is perhaps TRBD2 (6 bases). Trimming stripped 2 bases from V and 10 bases from J, with 11 bases between. The length of the CDR3 is 12 residues. Germline V gives CDR1 LNHNV, CDR2 YYDKDF (reference sequence). The DNA of the CDR3 is TGTGCCACCAGCAGACCCCGGGGGAACCAGTACTTC. It is translated as CATSRPRGNQYF. The full variable domain, its missing parts supplied by reference TRBV15 and TRBJ2-5, is DAMVIQNPRYQVTQFGKPVTLSCSQTLNHNVMYWYQQKSSQAPKLLFHYYDKDFNNEADTPDNFQSRRPNTSFCFLDIRSPGLGDTAMYLCATSRPRGNQYFGPGTRLLVL.